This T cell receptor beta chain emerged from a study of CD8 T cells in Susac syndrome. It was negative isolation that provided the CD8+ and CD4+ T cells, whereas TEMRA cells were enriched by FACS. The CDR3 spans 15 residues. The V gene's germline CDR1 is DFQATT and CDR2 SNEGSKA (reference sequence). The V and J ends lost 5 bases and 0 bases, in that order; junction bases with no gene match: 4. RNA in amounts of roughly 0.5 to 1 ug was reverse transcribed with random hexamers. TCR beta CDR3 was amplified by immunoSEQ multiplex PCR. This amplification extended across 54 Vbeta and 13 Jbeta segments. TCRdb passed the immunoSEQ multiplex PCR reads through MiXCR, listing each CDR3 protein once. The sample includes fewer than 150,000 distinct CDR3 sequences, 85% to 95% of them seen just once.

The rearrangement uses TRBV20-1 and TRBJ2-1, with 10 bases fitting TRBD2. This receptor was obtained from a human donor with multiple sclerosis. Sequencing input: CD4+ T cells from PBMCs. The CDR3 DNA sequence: TGCAGTGCTGCACTAGCGGGAAGCTCCTACAATGAGCAGTTCTTC. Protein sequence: CSAALAGSSYNEQFF.